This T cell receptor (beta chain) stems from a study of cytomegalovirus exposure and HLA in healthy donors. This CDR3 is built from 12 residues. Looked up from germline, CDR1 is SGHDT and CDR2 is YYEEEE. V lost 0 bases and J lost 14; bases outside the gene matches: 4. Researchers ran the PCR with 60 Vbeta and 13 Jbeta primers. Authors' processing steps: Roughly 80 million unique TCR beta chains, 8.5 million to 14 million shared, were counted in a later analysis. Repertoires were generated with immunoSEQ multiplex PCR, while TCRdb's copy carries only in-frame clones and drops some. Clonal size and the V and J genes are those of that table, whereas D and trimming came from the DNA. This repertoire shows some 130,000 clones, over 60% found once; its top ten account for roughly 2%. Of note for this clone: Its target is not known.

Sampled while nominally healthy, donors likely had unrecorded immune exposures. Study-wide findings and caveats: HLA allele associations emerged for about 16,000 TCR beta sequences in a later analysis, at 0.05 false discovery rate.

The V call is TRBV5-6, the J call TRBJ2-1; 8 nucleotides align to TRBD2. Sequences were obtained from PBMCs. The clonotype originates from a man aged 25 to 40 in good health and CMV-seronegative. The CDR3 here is CASSLDVGGEFF. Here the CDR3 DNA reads TGTGCCAGCAGCTTGGACGTCGGGGGGGAGTTCTTC.